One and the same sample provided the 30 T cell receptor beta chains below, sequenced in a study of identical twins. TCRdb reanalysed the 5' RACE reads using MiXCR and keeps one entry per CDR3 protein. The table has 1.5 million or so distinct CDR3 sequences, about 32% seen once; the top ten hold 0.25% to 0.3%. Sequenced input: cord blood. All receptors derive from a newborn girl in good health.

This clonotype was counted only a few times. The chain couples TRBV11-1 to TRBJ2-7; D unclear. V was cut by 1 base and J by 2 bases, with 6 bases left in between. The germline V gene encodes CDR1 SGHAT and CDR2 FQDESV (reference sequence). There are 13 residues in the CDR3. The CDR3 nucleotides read TGTGCCAGCAGCTTAGAACTCACCTACGAGCAGTACTTC. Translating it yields CASSLELTYEQYF. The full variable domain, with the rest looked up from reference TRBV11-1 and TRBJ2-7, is EAEVAQSPRYKITEKSQAVAFWCDPISGHATLYWYRQILGQGPELLVQFQDESVVDDSQLPKDRFSAERLKGVDSTLKIQPAELGDSAMYLCASSLELTYEQYFGPGTRLTVT.

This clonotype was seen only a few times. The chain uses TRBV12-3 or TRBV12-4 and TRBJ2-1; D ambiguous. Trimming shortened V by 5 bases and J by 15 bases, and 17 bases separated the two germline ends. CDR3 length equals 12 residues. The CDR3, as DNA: TGTGCCAGCAGTCAAACCGGCGTCCGCCCGTTCTTC. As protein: CASSQTGVRPFF.

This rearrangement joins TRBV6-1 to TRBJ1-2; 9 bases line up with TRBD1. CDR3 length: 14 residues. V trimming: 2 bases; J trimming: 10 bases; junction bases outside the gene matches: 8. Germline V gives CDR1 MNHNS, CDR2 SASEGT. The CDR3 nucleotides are TGTGCCAGCAGTGAAAGGGGGACAGGGAACGACTACACCTTC. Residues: CASSERGTGNDYTF.

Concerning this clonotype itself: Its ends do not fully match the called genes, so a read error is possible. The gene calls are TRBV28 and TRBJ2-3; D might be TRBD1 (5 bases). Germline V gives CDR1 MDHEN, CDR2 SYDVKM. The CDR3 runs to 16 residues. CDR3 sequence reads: CVSSSPQGPPQDTQYF. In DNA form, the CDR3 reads TGTGTCAGCAGTTCTCCTCAGGGTCCCCCGCAAGATACGCAGTATTTT. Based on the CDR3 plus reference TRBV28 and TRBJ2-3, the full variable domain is DVKVTQSSRYLVKRTGEKVFLECVQDMDHENMFWYRQDPGLGLRLIYFSYDVKMKEKGDIPEGYSVSREKKERFSLILESASTNQTSMYLCVSSSPQGPPQDTQYFGPGTRLTVL.

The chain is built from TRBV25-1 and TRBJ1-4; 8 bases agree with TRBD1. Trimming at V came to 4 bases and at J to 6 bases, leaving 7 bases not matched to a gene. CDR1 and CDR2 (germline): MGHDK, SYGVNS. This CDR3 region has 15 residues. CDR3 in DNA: TGTGCCAGCAGTGGCCTGCGGGGACAGGATGAAAAACTGTTTTTT. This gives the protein CASSGLRGQDEKLFF. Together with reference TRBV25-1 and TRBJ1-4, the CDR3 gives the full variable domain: EADIYQTPRYLVIGTGKKITLECSQTMGHDKMYWYQQDPGMELHLIHYSYGVNSTEKGDLSSESTVSRIRTEHFPLTLESARPSHTSQYLCASSGLRGQDEKLFFGSGTQLSVL.

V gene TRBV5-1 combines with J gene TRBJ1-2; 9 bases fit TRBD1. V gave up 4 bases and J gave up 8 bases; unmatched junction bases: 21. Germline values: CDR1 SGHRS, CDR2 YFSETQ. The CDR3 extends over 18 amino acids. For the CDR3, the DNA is TGCGCCAGCAGCCTAAGACCGGGACAGGGACATTTACGTGAAGGCTACACCTTC. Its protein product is CASSLRPGQGHLREGYTF.

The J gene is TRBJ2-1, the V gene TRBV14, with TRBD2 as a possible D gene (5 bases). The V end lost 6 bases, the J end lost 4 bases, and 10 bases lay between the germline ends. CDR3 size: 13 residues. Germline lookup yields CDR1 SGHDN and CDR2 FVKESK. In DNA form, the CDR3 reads TGTGCCAGCAGTCACAGAGGGTACAATGAGCAGTTCTTC. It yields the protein CASSHRGYNEQFF.

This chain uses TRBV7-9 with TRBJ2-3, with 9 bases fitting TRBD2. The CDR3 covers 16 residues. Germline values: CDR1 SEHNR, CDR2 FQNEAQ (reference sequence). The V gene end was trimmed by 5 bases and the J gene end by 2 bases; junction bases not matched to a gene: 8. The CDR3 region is CASSTPQRGDTDTQYF. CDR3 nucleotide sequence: TGTGCCAGCAGCACACCTCAGCGGGGGGACACAGATACGCAGTATTTT. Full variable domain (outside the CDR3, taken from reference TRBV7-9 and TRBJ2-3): DTGVSQNPRHKITKRGQNVTFRCDPISEHNRLYWYRQTLGQGPEFLTYFQNEAQLEKSRLLSDRFSAERPKGSFSTLEIQRTEQGDSAMYLCASSTPQRGDTDTQYFGPGTRLTVL.

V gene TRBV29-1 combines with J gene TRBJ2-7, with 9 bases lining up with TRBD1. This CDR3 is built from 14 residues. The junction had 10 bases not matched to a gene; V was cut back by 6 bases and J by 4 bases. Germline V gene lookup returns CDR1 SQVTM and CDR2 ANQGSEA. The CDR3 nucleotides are TGCAGCGTCGCAAGGGGACAGGGAGGTTACGAGCAGTACTTC. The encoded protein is CSVARGQGGYEQYF.

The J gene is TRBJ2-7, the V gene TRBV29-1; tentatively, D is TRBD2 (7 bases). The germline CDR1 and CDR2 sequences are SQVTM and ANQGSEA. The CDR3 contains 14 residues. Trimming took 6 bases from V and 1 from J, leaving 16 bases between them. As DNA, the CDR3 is TGCAGCGTCCTTACAGGGAGGGAATCCTACGAGCAGTACTTC. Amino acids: CSVLTGRESYEQYF.

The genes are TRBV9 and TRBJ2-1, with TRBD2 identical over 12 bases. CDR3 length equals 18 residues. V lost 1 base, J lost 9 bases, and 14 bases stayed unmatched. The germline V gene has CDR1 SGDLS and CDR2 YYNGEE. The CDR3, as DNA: TGTGCCAGCAGCGTATGGTACAGTCCACTAGCGGGAGGAGGTGAGCAGTTCTTC. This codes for CASSVWYSPLAGGGEQFF.

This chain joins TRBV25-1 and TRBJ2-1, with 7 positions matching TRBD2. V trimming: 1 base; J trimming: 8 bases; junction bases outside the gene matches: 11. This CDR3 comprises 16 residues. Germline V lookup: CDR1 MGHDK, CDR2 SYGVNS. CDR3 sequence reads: CASSEWESSGRDEQFF. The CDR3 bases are TGTGCCAGCAGTGAATGGGAAAGTAGCGGGCGCGATGAGCAGTTCTTC.

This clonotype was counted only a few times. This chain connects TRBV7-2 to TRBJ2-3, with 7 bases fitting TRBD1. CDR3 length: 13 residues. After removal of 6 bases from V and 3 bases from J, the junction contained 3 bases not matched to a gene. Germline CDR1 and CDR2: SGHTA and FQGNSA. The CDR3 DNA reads TGTGCCAGCAGACAACAGGGGACAGATACGCAGTATTTT. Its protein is CASRQQGTDTQYF.

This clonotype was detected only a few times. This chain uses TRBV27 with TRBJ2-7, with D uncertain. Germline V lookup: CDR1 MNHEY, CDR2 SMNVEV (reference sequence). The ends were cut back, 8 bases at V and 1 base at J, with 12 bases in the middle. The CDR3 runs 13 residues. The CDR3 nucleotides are TGTGCCAGCGCCTACAGTCCTTCCTACGAGCAGTACTTC. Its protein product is CASAYSPSYEQYF.

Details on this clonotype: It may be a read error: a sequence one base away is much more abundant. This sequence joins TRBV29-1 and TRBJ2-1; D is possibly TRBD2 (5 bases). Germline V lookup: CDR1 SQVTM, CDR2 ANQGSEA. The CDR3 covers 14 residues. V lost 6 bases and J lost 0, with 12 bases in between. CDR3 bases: TGCAGCGTGAAGCGGTCCGGCTCCTACAATGAGCAGTTCTTC. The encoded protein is CSVKRSGSYNEQFF.

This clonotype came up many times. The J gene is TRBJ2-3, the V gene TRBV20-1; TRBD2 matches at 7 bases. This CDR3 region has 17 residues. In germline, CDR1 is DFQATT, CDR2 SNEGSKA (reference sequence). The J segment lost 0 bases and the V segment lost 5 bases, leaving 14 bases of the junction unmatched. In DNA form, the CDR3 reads TGCAGTGCTTTCGACACGGCGGGAGAATCTAGCACAGATACGCAGTATTTT. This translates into CSAFDTAGESSTDTQYF.

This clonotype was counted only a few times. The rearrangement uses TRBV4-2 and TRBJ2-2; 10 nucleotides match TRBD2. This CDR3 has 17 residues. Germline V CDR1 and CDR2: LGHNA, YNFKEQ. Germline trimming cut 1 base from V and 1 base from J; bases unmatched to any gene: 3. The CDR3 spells CASSQARTSGNTGELFF. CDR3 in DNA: TGTGCCAGCAGCCAAGCCCGGACTAGCGGGAACACCGGGGAGCTGTTTTTT.

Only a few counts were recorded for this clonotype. CDR3: CASSQDLLAGAAGTDTQYF. For the CDR3, the DNA is TGTGCCAGCAGCCAAGATCTGCTAGCGGGAGCTGCTGGCACAGATACGCAGTATTTT. The chain links TRBV3-1 to TRBJ2-3; TRBD2 aligns across 10 bases. The germline V gene encodes CDR1 LGHDT and CDR2 YNNKEL (reference sequence). CDR3 length: 19 residues. The J segment lost 1 base and the V segment lost 0 bases, leaving 10 bases of the junction unmatched.

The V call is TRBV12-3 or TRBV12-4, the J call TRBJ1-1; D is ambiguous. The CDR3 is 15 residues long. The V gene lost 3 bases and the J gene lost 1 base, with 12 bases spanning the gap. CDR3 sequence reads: CASSLVPHKNTEAFF. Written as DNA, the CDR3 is TGTGCCAGCAGTTTGGTTCCTCACAAGAACACTGAAGCTTTCTTT.

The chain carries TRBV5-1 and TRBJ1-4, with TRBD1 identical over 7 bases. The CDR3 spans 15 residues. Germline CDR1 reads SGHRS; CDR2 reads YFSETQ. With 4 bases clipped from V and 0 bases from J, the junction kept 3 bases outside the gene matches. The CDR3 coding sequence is TGCGCCAGCAGCGTGACAGGGACAACTAATGAAAAACTGTTTTTT. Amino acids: CASSVTGTTNEKLFF.

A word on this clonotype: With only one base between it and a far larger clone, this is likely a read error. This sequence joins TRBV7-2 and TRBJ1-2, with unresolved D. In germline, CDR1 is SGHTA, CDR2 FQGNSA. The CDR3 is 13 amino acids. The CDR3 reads CAGSSGPNYGYTF. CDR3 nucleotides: TGTGCCGGCAGCTCGGGCCCTAACTATGGCTACACCTTC.

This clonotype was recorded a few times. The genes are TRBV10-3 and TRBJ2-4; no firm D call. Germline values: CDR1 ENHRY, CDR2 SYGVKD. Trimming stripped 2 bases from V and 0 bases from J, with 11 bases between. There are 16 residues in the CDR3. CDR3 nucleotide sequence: TGTGCCATCAGTGAGAGTGTGACAATAGCCAAAAACATTCAGTACTTC. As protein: CAISESVTIAKNIQYF.

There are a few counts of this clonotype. The CDR3 bases are TGTGCCAGCAGTCGGAACAGCATAGCCTCCTACGAGCAGTACTTC. This sequence encodes CASSRNSIASYEQYF. The chain has TRBV5-5 and TRBJ2-7; D not resolved. Germline V gene data show CDR1 as SGHKS and CDR2 as YYEKEE (reference sequence). This CDR3 has 15 amino acids. Trimming took off 5 bases at V and 0 bases at J, with 15 bases between the two ends.

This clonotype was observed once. The CDR3 here is CSVEASGKGDTQYF. The CDR3 DNA reads TGCAGCGTTGAAGCTAGCGGCAAGGGGGATACGCAGTATTTT. This sequence joins TRBV29-1 and TRBJ2-3, with TRBD2 matching 7 bases. This CDR3 comprises 14 residues. The trim removed 1 base at V and 6 bases at J, leaving 7 bases unmatched. Per germline, CDR1 SQVTM and CDR2 ANQGSEA.

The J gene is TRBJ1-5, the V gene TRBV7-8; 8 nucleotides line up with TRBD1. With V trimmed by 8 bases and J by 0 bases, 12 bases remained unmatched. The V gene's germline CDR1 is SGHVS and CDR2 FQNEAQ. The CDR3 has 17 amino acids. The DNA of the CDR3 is TGTGCCAGCCGCCGACAGGGGTCGAGATATAGCAATCAGCCCCAGCATTTT. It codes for CASRRQGSRYSNQPQHF.

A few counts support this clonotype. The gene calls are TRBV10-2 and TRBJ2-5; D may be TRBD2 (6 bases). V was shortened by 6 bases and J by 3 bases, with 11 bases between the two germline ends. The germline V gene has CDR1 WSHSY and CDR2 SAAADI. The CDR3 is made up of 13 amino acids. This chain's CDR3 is CASSRDFKETQYF. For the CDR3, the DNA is TGCGCCAGCAGCCGGGACTTCAAAGAGACCCAGTACTTC.

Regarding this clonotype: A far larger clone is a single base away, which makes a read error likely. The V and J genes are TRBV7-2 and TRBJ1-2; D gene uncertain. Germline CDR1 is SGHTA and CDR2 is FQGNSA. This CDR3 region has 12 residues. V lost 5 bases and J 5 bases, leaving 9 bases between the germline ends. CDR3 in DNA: TGTGCCAGCAGCCCGTGCTTATATGGCTACACCTTC. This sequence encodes CASSPCLYGYTF.

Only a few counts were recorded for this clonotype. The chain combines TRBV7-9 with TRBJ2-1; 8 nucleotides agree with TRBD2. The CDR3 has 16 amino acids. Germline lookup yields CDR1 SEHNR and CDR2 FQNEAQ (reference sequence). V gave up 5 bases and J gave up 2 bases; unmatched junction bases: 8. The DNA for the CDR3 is TGTGCCAGCAGCCAATCCGGGACTAGTGCCTACAATGAGCAGTTCTTC. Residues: CASSQSGTSAYNEQFF. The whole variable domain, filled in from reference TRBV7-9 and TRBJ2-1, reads DTGVSQNPRHKITKRGQNVTFRCDPISEHNRLYWYRQTLGQGPEFLTYFQNEAQLEKSRLLSDRFSAERPKGSFSTLEIQRTEQGDSAMYLCASSQSGTSAYNEQFFGPGTRLTVL.

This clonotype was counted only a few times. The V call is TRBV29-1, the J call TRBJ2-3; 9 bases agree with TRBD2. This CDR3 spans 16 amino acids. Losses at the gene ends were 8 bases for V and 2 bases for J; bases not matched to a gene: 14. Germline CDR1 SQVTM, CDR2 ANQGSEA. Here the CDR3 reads CSTAGSGGSFTDTQYF. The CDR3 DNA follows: TGCAGCACTGCCGGCAGCGGGGGGTCCTTCACAGATACGCAGTATTTT.

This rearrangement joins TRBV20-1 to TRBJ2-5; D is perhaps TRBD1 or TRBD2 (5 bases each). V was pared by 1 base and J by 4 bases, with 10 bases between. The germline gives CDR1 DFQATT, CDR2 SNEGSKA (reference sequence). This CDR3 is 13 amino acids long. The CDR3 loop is CSARASGTETQYF. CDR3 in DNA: TGCAGTGCTAGAGCGTCAGGGACAGAGACCCAGTACTTC.